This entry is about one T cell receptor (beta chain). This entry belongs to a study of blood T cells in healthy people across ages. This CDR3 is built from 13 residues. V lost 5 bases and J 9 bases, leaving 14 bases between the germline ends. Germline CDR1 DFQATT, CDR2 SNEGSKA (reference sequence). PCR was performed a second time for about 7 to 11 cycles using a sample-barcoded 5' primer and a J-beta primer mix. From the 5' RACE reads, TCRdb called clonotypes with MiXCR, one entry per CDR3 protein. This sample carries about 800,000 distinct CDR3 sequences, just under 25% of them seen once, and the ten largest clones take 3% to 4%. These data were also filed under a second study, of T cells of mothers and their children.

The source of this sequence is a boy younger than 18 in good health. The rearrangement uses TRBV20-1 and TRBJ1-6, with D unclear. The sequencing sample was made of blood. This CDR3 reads CSAGGQALSPLHF. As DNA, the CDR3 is TGCAGTGCTGGCGGGCAGGCGCTTTCACCCCTCCACTTT.